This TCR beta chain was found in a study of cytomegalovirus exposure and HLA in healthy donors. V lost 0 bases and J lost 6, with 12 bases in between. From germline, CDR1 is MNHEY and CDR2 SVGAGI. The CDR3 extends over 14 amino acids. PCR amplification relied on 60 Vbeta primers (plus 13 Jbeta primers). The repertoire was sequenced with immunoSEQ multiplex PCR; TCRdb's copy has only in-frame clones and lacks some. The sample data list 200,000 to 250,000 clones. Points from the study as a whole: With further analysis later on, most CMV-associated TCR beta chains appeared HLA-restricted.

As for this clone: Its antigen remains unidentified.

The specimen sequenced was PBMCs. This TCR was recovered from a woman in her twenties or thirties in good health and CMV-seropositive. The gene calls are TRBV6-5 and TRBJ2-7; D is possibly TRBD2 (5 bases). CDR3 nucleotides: TGTGCCAGCAGTTACTCCCCAGCGAGGGTCGAGCAGTACTTC. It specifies CASSYSPARVEQYF.